The TCR beta chain under discussion was sequenced for a study of radiotherapy plus CTLA-4 blockade in lung cancer. Profiled with immunoSEQ multiplex PCR; TCRdb holds only in-frame clones, not every one. The repertoire consists of some 37,000 clones, with about 70% occurring once and the leading ten covering approximately 8.9%. Study-wide results and limits: The authors reported that early blood T cell clone dynamics, with interferon-beta, best predicted response.

Turning to this clone: Its antigen is as yet unknown.

Germline loops: CDR1 MRHNA, CDR2 SNTAGT. The CDR3 is 18 residues long. The ends were cut back, 0 bases at V and 4 bases at J, with 19 bases in the middle. Specimen: peripheral blood, collected from a patient treated with radiotherapy plus ipilimumab. The rearrangement uses TRBV6-4 and TRBJ1-3; D ambiguous. The receptor's source is a human donor with non-small cell lung cancer who had stable disease on radiotherapy plus ipilimumab. The CDR3 reads CASSDSSRREADGNTIYF. The DNA for the CDR3 is TGTGCCAGCAGTGACTCGAGTCGTAGGGAGGCGGACGGAAACACCATATATTTT.